These 25 T cell receptor beta chains came from one sample sequenced in a study of post-analysis software for immune sequencing data. The study's findings and limits: The five TRBV segments detected at higher frequency in patients than in controls included TRBV5-6, TRBV5-1 and TRBV20-1.

Antigen specificity for these receptors is unknown. Prepared TCR beta cDNA libraries contained unique molecular identifiers. TCRdb used MiXCR to reprocess the PCR reads, holding one entry per CDR3 protein. Counted here are roughly 670,000 distinct CDR3 sequences, roughly three fifths occurring once; the ten biggest clones make up approximately 11%. Sequencing was done on a sample of blood. These receptors all come from a girl aged 2 to 9 with multiple sclerosis.

Written as DNA, the CDR3 is TGCGCCAGCAGCTCGGAACCGACAGGGAACAATCAGCCCCAGCATTTT. Its protein product is CASSSEPTGNNQPQHF. The chain recombines TRBV5-1 with TRBJ1-5; 7 bases are a match to TRBD1. Germline CDR1 reads SGHRS; CDR2 reads YFSETQ. Germline trimming cut 3 bases from V and 3 bases from J; bases unmatched to any gene: 9. The CDR3 is 16 amino acids.

This clonotype was recorded many times. The chain employs TRBV7-9 and TRBJ2-1; a possible D gene is TRBD2 (5 bases). V lost 6 bases and J 0 bases, leaving 12 bases between the germline ends. CDR1 and CDR2 from the germline V gene are SEHNR and FQNEAQ (reference sequence). CDR3 length: 15 amino acids. In nucleotides, the CDR3 is TGTGCCAGCAGTCCCCGGGGTAGCTCCTACAATGAGCAGTTCTTC. Its protein product is CASSPRGSSYNEQFF.

The sample holds one count of this clonotype. CDR3 loop: CSASAPSYNEQFF. CDR3 nucleotides: TGCAGTGCCAGCGCGCCCTCCTACAATGAGCAGTTCTTC. The chain has TRBV20-1 and TRBJ2-1; D remains unclear. Trimming stripped 6 bases from V and 0 bases from J, with 9 bases between. The CDR3 runs to 13 residues. Germline-derived CDR1 and CDR2 are DFQATT and SNEGSKA (reference sequence).

The chain recombines TRBV20-1 with TRBJ2-4; 8 nucleotides agree with TRBD2. Germline values: CDR1 DFQATT, CDR2 SNEGSKA (reference sequence). V gave up 1 base and J gave up 8 bases; unmatched junction bases: 10. This CDR3 region has 15 residues. CDR3 sequence reads: CSARVRGAGEDIQYF. CDR3 DNA sequence: TGCAGTGCTAGAGTCCGGGGAGCGGGAGAGGACATTCAGTACTTC.

The chain is built from TRBV20-1 and TRBJ2-3; 9 bases line up with TRBD2. Germline loops: CDR1 DFQATT, CDR2 SNEGSKA (reference sequence). V trimming: 4 bases; J trimming: 4 bases; junction bases outside the gene matches: 9. The CDR3 consists of 15 residues. The CDR3 nucleotides read TGCAGTGCTACGGGCTCGCGGGAGGGCCCAGATACGCAGTATTTT. Translated: CSATGSREGPDTQYF.

This clonotype was recorded a few times. V and J are TRBV5-1 and TRBJ2-1; D ambiguous. The CDR3 runs to 15 residues. V was cut by 3 bases and J by 9 bases, with 19 bases left in between. Germline V gives CDR1 SGHRS, CDR2 YFSETQ. CDR3 sequence (DNA): TGCGCCAGCAGCTCAATGACCATAGGGCCCGGTGAGCAGTTCTTC. Its protein is CASSSMTIGPGEQFF.

The chain links TRBV15 to TRBJ1-4, with TRBD1 matching 9 bases. Germline V gene data show CDR1 as LNHNV and CDR2 as YYDKDF (reference sequence). Trimming removed 3 bases from V and 8 bases from J; junction bases left unmatched: 13. This CDR3 has 17 amino acids. CDR3 DNA: TGTGCCACCAGCAGGGAACCACTACAGGGGGCAGGGGAAAAACTGTTTTTT. It codes for CATSREPLQGAGEKLFF.

V gene TRBV28 combines with J gene TRBJ1-3; no clear D. V was pared by 2 bases and J by 0 bases, with 11 bases between. The CDR3 runs 16 residues. Germline lookup yields CDR1 MDHEN and CDR2 SYDVKM. CDR3 in amino acids: CASSLAQEGSGNTIYF. CDR3 nucleotides: TGTGCCAGCAGTTTAGCGCAGGAAGGCTCTGGAAACACCATATATTTT.

This clonotype came up a few times. The chain uses TRBV20-1 and TRBJ2-3; 8 bases match TRBD1. The CDR3 runs to 16 residues. From germline, CDR1 is DFQATT and CDR2 SNEGSKA (reference sequence). With V trimmed by 0 bases and J by 5 bases, 10 bases remained unmatched. CDR3 residues: CSARDPRTGTVDTQYF. CDR3 sequence (DNA): TGCAGTGCTAGAGATCCTAGGACAGGGACCGTAGATACGCAGTATTTT.

This clonotype turned up a few times. The chain carries TRBV12-3 or TRBV12-4 and TRBJ2-1; the D is unclear. The CDR3 totals 12 residues. V lost 6 bases and J 6 bases, leaving 9 bases between the germline ends. The CDR3 region has the DNA TGTGCCAGCAGGGCGGACGCCAATGAGCAGTTCTTC. It codes for CASRADANEQFF.

This chain connects TRBV18 to TRBJ1-1; D unresolved. V lost 6 bases, J lost 6 bases, and 11 bases lay in between. Germline V gives CDR1 KGHSH, CDR2 LQKENI. The CDR3 runs to 12 residues. CDR3 protein: CASSPFVAEAFF. The CDR3 coding sequence is TGTGCCAGCTCCCCATTCGTCGCTGAAGCTTTCTTT.

J is TRBJ2-1 and V is TRBV6-1; maybe TRBD2 (6 bases). The J call may be mistaken, given a closer DNA end match to TRBJ2-7. The CDR3 spans 16 residues. Germline lookup yields CDR1 MNHNS and CDR2 SASEGT. CDR3 sequence (DNA): TGTGCCAGCAGTGGGGACTCCTCCCGCTCCTACAATGAGCAGTACTTC. Residues: CASSGDSSRSYNEQYF.

The genes are TRBV7-9 and TRBJ2-6; 14 nucleotides line up with TRBD2. The CDR3 is 20 amino acids. Germline-derived CDR1 and CDR2 are SEHNR and FQNEAQ (reference sequence). J gave up 0 bases and V 3 bases, and 7 bases lay outside the gene matches. CDR3 DNA sequence: TGTGCCAGCAGCTTCTCAGGACTAGCGGGGGGACACTCTGGGGCCAACGTCCTGACTTTC. Translated, it gives CASSFSGLAGGHSGANVLTF. Full variable domain (missing parts from reference TRBV7-9 and TRBJ2-6): DTGVSQNPRHKITKRGQNVTFRCDPISEHNRLYWYRQTLGQGPEFLTYFQNEAQLEKSRLLSDRFSAERPKGSFSTLEIQRTEQGDSAMYLCASSFSGLAGGHSGANVLTFGAGSRLTVL.

V gene TRBV20-1 combines with J gene TRBJ2-1, with TRBD1 identical over 9 bases. CDR3 length: 17 amino acids. J gave up 2 bases and V 0 bases, and 8 bases lay outside the gene matches. Germline assignment: CDR1 DFQATT and CDR2 SNEGSKA (reference sequence). The CDR3 loop is CSARDQSGQGTYNEQFF. CDR3 nucleotide sequence: TGCAGTGCTAGAGATCAATCGGGACAGGGTACCTACAATGAGCAGTTCTTC.

This chain uses TRBV7-9 with TRBJ2-7; tentatively, D is TRBD2 (6 bases). This CDR3 has 16 residues. V gave up 5 bases and J gave up 0 bases, with 17 bases separating them. From germline, CDR1 is SEHNR and CDR2 FQNEAQ (reference sequence). The CDR3 DNA is TGTGCCAGCAGCCCCCGGATGGGGGGATCCTCCTACGAGCAGTACTTC. Its translation: CASSPRMGGSSYEQYF. Looking up the rest from reference TRBV7-9 and TRBJ2-7 gives the full variable domain: DTGVSQNPRHKITKRGQNVTFRCDPISEHNRLYWYRQTLGQGPEFLTYFQNEAQLEKSRLLSDRFSAERPKGSFSTLEIQRTEQGDSAMYLCASSPRMGGSSYEQYFGPGTRLTVT.

The CDR3: CASSQGLGQGAYEQYF. CDR3 in DNA: TGTGCCAGCAGCCAAGGTTTAGGGCAGGGTGCCTACGAGCAGTACTTC. The chain carries TRBV3-1 and TRBJ2-7, with D possibly TRBD1 on 5 matching bases. V shed 1 base and J shed 2 bases, with 15 bases lying between them. This CDR3 has 16 amino acids. In germline, CDR1 is LGHDT, CDR2 YNNKEL (reference sequence).

The chain recombines TRBV7-2 with TRBJ1-2; TRBD1 is a possible D gene (6 bases). The CDR3 runs 14 residues. V lost 5 bases and J 4 bases, leaving 14 bases between the germline ends. Germline CDR1 reads SGHTA; CDR2 reads FQGNSA. DNA for the CDR3: TGTGCCAGCAGCACCGAGGGGGGTCCCTATGGCTACACCTTC. Translation: CASSTEGGPYGYTF.

This clonotype was recorded once. The chain employs TRBV4-1 and TRBJ2-5; 7 nucleotides line up with TRBD2. Germline V gene lookup returns CDR1 MGHRA and CDR2 YSYEKL. After removal of 2 bases from V and 1 base from J, the junction contained 4 bases not matched to a gene. CDR3 length: 15 residues. CDR3: CASSQLGLVQETQYF. The CDR3 nucleotides are TGCGCCAGCAGCCAACTAGGACTAGTCCAAGAGACCCAGTACTTC.

V is TRBV20-1 and J is TRBJ2-7, with TRBD2 as a possible D gene (6 bases). Trimming removed 4 bases at V and 0 bases at J, with 10 bases between. This CDR3 has 13 residues. Germline values: CDR1 DFQATT, CDR2 SNEGSKA (reference sequence). CDR3 in amino acids: CSAKTSFSYEQYF. As DNA, the CDR3 is TGCAGTGCTAAAACTAGCTTCTCCTACGAGCAGTACTTC.

In this sample, this clonotype turned up a few times. The chain combines TRBV15 with TRBJ2-3, with 7 bases matching TRBD1. Losses at the gene ends were 2 bases for V and 5 bases for J; bases not matched to a gene: 4. This CDR3 comprises 14 residues. In germline, CDR1 is LNHNV, CDR2 YYDKDF (reference sequence). CDR3 loop: CATSRKGDRDTQYF. CDR3 in DNA: TGTGCCACCAGCAGAAAGGGGGACAGAGATACGCAGTATTTT.

This sequence joins TRBV2 and TRBJ1-5, with D perhaps TRBD1 (5 bases). Germline V gives CDR1 SNHLY, CDR2 FYNNEI. Deletions cut 3 bases from V and 7 bases from J, with 13 bases between. CDR3 length equals 14 residues. CDR3 loop: CASSDQGTDQPQHF. For the CDR3, the DNA is TGTGCCAGCAGTGATCAAGGGACTGACCAGCCCCAGCATTTT.

This chain uses TRBV7-8 with TRBJ1-5; possible D gene TRBD1, 5 bases. Trimming left V 5 bases short and J 3 bases short, with 17 bases between. The CDR3 spans 16 residues. In germline, CDR1 is SGHVS, CDR2 FQNEAQ. The CDR3 DNA reads TGTGCCAGCAGCCTAAAGCCGGGACCCTACAATCAGCCCCAGCATTTT. Its protein product is CASSLKPGPYNQPQHF.

CDR3 sequence reads: CATSDLEQGVVNYGYTF. The DNA for the CDR3 is TGTGCCACCAGTGATTTGGAGCAGGGAGTCGTTAACTATGGCTACACCTTC. The chain has TRBV24-1 and TRBJ1-2; tentative D call: TRBD1 (5 bases). From germline, CDR1 is KGHDR and CDR2 SFDVKD. The CDR3 length is 17 residues. V dropped 0 bases and J dropped 1 base, with 14 bases sitting between them.

DNA of the CDR3: TGTGCCAGCAGTGACCGGGGACTAGCGGGAGGAGAGACCCAGTACTTC. Protein sequence: CASSDRGLAGGETQYF. V gene TRBV6-1 combines with J gene TRBJ2-5; TRBD2 aligns across 15 bases. CDR3 size: 16 residues. V shed 3 bases, J shed 4 bases, and the junction held 3 bases outside the gene matches. CDR1 is MNHNS, CDR2 SASEGT, per germline.

The chain recombines TRBV11-3 with TRBJ2-1, with TRBD1 matching 7 bases. The CDR3 totals 16 residues. CDR1 is SGHNT, CDR2 YENEEA, per germline. V trimming: 2 bases; J trimming: 8 bases; junction bases outside the gene matches: 12. In DNA form, the CDR3 reads TGTGCCAGCAGCTTATCGCCGGGCAGGGGGTTAGATGAGCAGTTCTTC. Its translation: CASSLSPGRGLDEQFF. Supplemented by reference TRBV11-3 and TRBJ2-1, the full variable domain reads EAGVVQSPRYKIIEKKQPVAFWCNPISGHNTLYWYLQNLGQGPELLIRYENEEAVDDSQLPKDRFSAERLKGVDSTLKIQPAELGDSAVYLCASSLSPGRGLDEQFFGPGTRLTVL.